The source of this TCR beta chain is a study of blood T cell repertoires in COVID-19. Repertoires were generated with immunoSEQ multiplex PCR, while TCRdb's copy carries only in-frame clones and drops some. The table shows 100,000 to 150,000 clones, with more than 70% occurring only once. Losses at the gene ends were 2 bases for V and 2 bases for J; bases not matched to a gene: 9. Per the germline V gene, CDR1 is GTSNPN and CDR2 is SVGIG (reference sequence). The CDR3 contains 16 residues. V is TRBV30 and J is TRBJ1-3; 7 nucleotides match TRBD1. The sequencing input was peripheral blood. This TCR derives from a woman aged 25-40 years who had recovered from COVID-19. CDR3 coding DNA: TGTGCCTGGAGTTTAAGGGGGACAGACGCTGGAAACACCATATATTTT. Protein: CAWSLRGTDAGNTIYF.